This TCR beta chain emerged from a study of blood T cell repertoires in COVID-19. Background on the study: Both acute and convalescent COVID-19 samples were obtained from the United States, Italy and Spain.

Measured with immunoSEQ multiplex PCR; TCRdb has only the in-frame clones, and not every one. The table lists 11,000 to 15,000 clones, around 84% of them singletons. The length of the CDR3 is 15 residues. The trim removed 6 bases at V and 5 bases at J, leaving 12 bases unmatched. Looked up from germline, CDR1 is SGHNT and CDR2 is YYREEE (reference sequence). The TCR sequence derives from a man between 50 and 59 years old with active COVID-19. This sequence joins TRBV5-4 and TRBJ2-5; 8 positions agree with TRBD2. Sample: peripheral blood. CDR3 amino acids: CASTKAGDAFETQYF. The DNA for the CDR3 is TGTGCCAGCACCAAAGCGGGAGACGCATTTGAGACCCAGTACTTC.